This T cell receptor beta chain was identified in a study of post-analysis software for immune sequencing data. Built from TCR beta cDNA, the libraries had unique molecular identifiers in them. Yield was roughly 0.5 million cDNA molecules from roughly 1 to 10 million T cells. Each CDR3 protein gets one entry after TCRdb re-called the PCR reads with MiXCR. The table records more than 500,000 distinct CDR3 sequences, 30% to 40% of them present only once. In this sample, this clonotype turned up a few times. Its antigen is unidentified. Whole-study findings and limits: Several TRBV segments (TRBV5-6, TRBV5-1 and TRBV20-1 among them) occurred more frequently in patients than in controls. Among multiple sclerosis patients, normalized Chao1 diversity was significantly below that of controls.

The CDR3 loop spans 14 amino acids. The V and J ends lost 3 bases and 5 bases, in that order; junction bases with no gene match: 3. The V gene's germline CDR1 is LGHDT and CDR2 YNNKEL (reference sequence). Material for sequencing was blood. The sequence derives from a girl aged 2 to 17 with multiple sclerosis. The V and J genes are TRBV3-1 and TRBJ1-4, with 7 bases fitting TRBD1. CDR3 sequence (DNA): TGTGCCAGCAGCCAGAGGGGGCGAAATGAAAAACTGTTTTTT. Translated, it gives CASSQRGRNEKLFF.